These T cell receptor beta chains were read from a single sample in a study of blood T cell repertoires in COVID-19. Assay used: immunoSEQ multiplex PCR; TCRdb lists only in-frame clones, some missing. The repertoire holds fewer than 200,000 clones, with about 75% as singletons. Sequenced sample: peripheral blood. The receptors here all came from a woman between 70 and 85 years old with acute or convalescent COVID-19. Both conserved end residues are part of each CDR3. The order of the fields is V gene, D gene, J gene, clone size, CDR3 protein, CDR3 DNA. A D gene is named only where the DNA matches it firmly. The size of a clone is reported for some rows only, either as once, few or many, or as a class for expanded clones.

TRBV2	.	TRBJ2-6	few	CASSESGPYSGANVLTF	TGTGCCAGCAGTGAATCAGGTCCTTACTCTGGGGCCAACGTCCTGACTTTC
TRBV20-1	TRBD1	TRBJ2-3	.	CSASNTQGTGDTQYF	TGCAGTGCTAGTAATACACAGGGGACGGGAGATACGCAGTATTTT
TRBV2	.	TRBJ1-1	.	CASSVLSLYTEAFF	TGTGCCAGCAGTGTTCTATCGCTTTACACTGAAGCTTTCTTT
TRBV7-9	.	TRBJ1-6	.	CASSLAAGQGSPLHF	TGTGCCAGCAGCTTAGCAGCAGGGCAGGGTTCACCCCTCCACTTT
TRBV3-1/TRBV3-2	.	TRBJ1-1	.	CASSQDKTVSNTEAFF	TGTGCCAGCAGCCAAGATAAGACAGTTTCGAACACTGAAGCTTTCTTT
TRBV5-1	.	TRBJ1-6	.	CASSLEAGARHSPLHF	TGCGCCAGCAGCTTGGAGGCAGGGGCTCGGCATTCACCCCTCCACTTT
TRBV3-1/TRBV3-2	TRBD2	TRBJ2-1	.	CASGPGLGLGEQFF	TGTGCCAGCGGACCGGGACTAGGACTTGGTGAGCAGTTCTTC
TRBV10-2	.	TRBJ1-5	.	CASSEVLSGNQPQHF	TGCGCCAGCAGTGAAGTCTTAAGCGGCAATCAGCCCCAGCATTTT
TRBV20-1	TRBD2	TRBJ2-4	.	CSASRSAGLAGVGQNIQYF	TGCAGTGCTAGTAGGAGCGCTGGACTAGCGGGAGTAGGCCAAAACATTCAGTACTTC
TRBV5-5	.	TRBJ1-3	.	CASSLSVSGTLGNTIYF	TGTGCCAGCAGCTTGAGTGTTTCAGGGACTCTCGGAAACACCATATATTTT
TRBV6-6	.	TRBJ2-5	.	CASSRTDEEETQYF	TGTGCCAGCAGTAGGACAGACGAGGAGGAGACCCAGTACTTC
TRBV6-2/TRBV6-3	TRBD1	TRBJ1-5	.	CASSSQGAGGQPQHF	TGTGCCAGCAGTTCACAGGGGGCCGGAGGACAGCCCCAGCATTTT
TRBV11-2	TRBD2	TRBJ2-1	.	CASSPPFGTRDNEQFF	TGTGCCAGCAGCCCTCCCTTCGGGACTAGAGACAATGAGCAGTTCTTC
TRBV3-1/TRBV3-2	.	TRBJ1-1	few	CASSQGTLIYTEAFF	TGTGCCAGCAGCCAAGGAACTCTCATCTACACTGAAGCTTTCTTT
TRBV19	TRBD2	TRBJ2-2	.	CASSKNGRASGELFF	TGTGCCAGTAGTAAGAACGGGAGGGCCTCCGGGGAGCTGTTTTTT
TRBV5-1	.	TRBJ1-4	.	CASSSTGKFGEKLFF	TGCGCCAGCAGCTCTACAGGGAAGTTTGGTGAAAAACTGTTTTTT
TRBV6-5	.	TRBJ1-6	.	CASTRAVRNPPLHF	TGTGCCAGCACTCGAGCAGTGAGGAATCCACCCCTCCACTTT
TRBV5-1	.	TRBJ1-1	.	CASSFRQNTEAFF	TGCGCCAGCAGCTTTAGACAGAACACTGAAGCTTTCTTT
TRBV5-6	TRBD1	TRBJ1-3	.	CASSLSGTGLTRGNTIYF	TGTGCCAGCAGCCTGTCCGGGACAGGATTAACAAGGGGAAACACCATATATTTT
TRBV7-2	TRBD2	TRBJ2-2	.	CASSSLAGETGELFF	TGTGCCAGCAGCTCTTTAGCGGGAGAAACCGGGGAGCTGTTTTTT
TRBV5-6	.	TRBJ2-4	.	CASSLLGGAEGKNIQYF	TGTGCCAGCAGCTTGCTGGGGGGGGCGGAGGGCAAAAACATTCAGTACTTC
TRBV2	TRBD2	TRBJ2-7	.	CASASGRARVGEQYF	TGTGCCAGCGCTAGCGGGAGGGCGAGGGTCGGAGAGCAGTACTTC
TRBV30	TRBD1	TRBJ1-4	few	CAWSETGLREKLFF	TGTGCCTGGAGTGAGACAGGGTTAAGGGAAAAACTGTTTTTT
TRBV9	.	TRBJ1-6	few	CASSRRVGNSPLHF	TGTGCCAGCAGCCGACGGGTTGGGAATTCACCCCTCCACTTT
TRBV25-1	.	TRBJ1-2	.	CASIRSGGFYGYTF	TGTGCCAGCATAAGGTCCGGGGGATTCTATGGCTACACCTTC
TRBV2	TRBD2	TRBJ2-3	once	CASSSEGGRSTDTQYF	TGTGCCAGCAGTTCTGAGGGAGGGCGTAGCACAGATACGCAGTATTTT
TRBV24-1	.	TRBJ2-4	.	CATSEPGRNIQYF	TGTGCCACCAGTGAACCCGGGAGAAACATTCAGTACTTC
TRBV3-1/TRBV3-2	.	TRBJ2-1	.	CASSHLWGGDNNEQFF	TGTGCCAGCAGCCACCTGTGGGGGGGGGACAACAATGAGCAGTTCTTC
TRBV2	.	TRBJ1-5	.	CASSYGQVNNQPQHF	TGTGCCAGCAGTTACGGACAAGTAAACAATCAGCCCCAGCATTTT
TRBV10-2	.	TRBJ2-2	.	CASGPVGAGELFF	TGCGCCAGCGGGCCAGTCGGGGCCGGGGAGCTGTTTTTT
TRBV5-1	TRBD2	TRBJ2-2	.	CASSFSGREEELFF	TGCGCCAGCAGCTTCTCTGGTCGGGAGGAGGAGCTGTTTTTT
TRBV30	TRBD1	TRBJ1-1	.	CAWTRDRGWAEAFF	TGTGCCTGGACCAGAGACAGGGGTTGGGCTGAAGCTTTCTTT